This T cell receptor beta chain was recovered during a study of T cell changes during pregnancy in multiple sclerosis. CDR1 and CDR2 (germline): MNHNS, SASEGT. The length of the CDR3 is 15 residues. Trimming shortened V by 6 bases and J by 0 bases, and 12 bases separated the two germline ends. Repertoires were generated with immunoSEQ multiplex PCR, while TCRdb's copy carries only in-frame clones and drops some. The data hold about 44,000 clones, with 80% to 90% observed a single time. This chain connects TRBV6-1 to TRBJ2-1; no reliable D call. The source was CD4+ T cells from peripheral blood mononuclear cells, collected after pregnancy. This clonotype originated in a female donor with multiple sclerosis, enrolled in a pregnancy study. In nucleotides, the CDR3 is TGTGCCAGCAGGCTGACTCCTAGCTCCTACAATGAGCAGTTCTTC. It translates to CASRLTPSSYNEQFF.